The rows below give T cell receptor beta chains drawn from one sample of a study of siplizumab effects on memory and regulatory T cells. For these TCRs, the target antigens are not known. Sequenced by immunoSEQ multiplex PCR; TCRdb stores in-frame clones only, minus some. The sample shows 9,500 to 10,000 clones, about 41% of them seen only once. Sequenced material: CFSE-low (dividing) CD4+ T cells sorted from an allogeneic mixed lymphocyte reaction. The receptor set was obtained from a human donor in good health; the cells came from an allogeneic mixed lymphocyte reaction. Each CDR3 is given with its conserved first and last residue. D genes are given only for firm matches. Size values are once, few and many counts, or a class for expanded clones, and some rows have none.

clone_size	d_call	j_call	v_call	cdr3_aa	cdr3_nt
few	-	TRBJ1-1	TRBV4-2	CASSQGQGVLRAFF	TGTGCCAGCAGCCAGGGTCAGGGAGTCCTGCGAGCTTTCTTT
few	TRBD1	TRBJ1-4	TRBV7-9	CASSFRTGDEKLFF	TGTGCCAGCAGCTTTAGGACAGGAGATGAAAAACTGTTTTTT
few	-	TRBJ1-6	TRBV18	CASSPSRDHNSPLHF	TGTGCCAGCTCACCAAGTAGGGACCATAATTCACCCCTCCACTTT
-	-	TRBJ1-1	TRBV7-9	CASSLTGENTEAFF	TGTGCCAGCAGCTTAACAGGAGAGAACACTGAAGCTTTCTTT
-	TRBD1	TRBJ1-2	TRBV28	CASTAGGGNNYGYTF	TGTGCCAGCACCGCAGGGGGGGGGAATAACTATGGCTACACCTTC
-	TRBD2	TRBJ2-7	TRBV11-2	CASSLGGGGRAGEQYF	TGTGCCAGCAGCTTAGGGGGCGGCGGGAGGGCCGGTGAGCAGTACTTC
few	-	TRBJ1-1	TRBV7-6	CASSRDIDTEAFF	TGTGCCAGCAGCCGAGACATCGACACTGAAGCTTTCTTT
once	-	TRBJ1-2	TRBV4-1	CASSQVSGAGNYGYTF	TGCGCCAGCAGCCAAGTCTCCGGGGCAGGGAACTATGGCTACACCTTC
-	TRBD2	TRBJ2-5	TRBV7-9	CASSLSAASGEQETQYF	TGTGCCAGCAGCTTAAGCGCGGCTAGCGGAGAACAAGAGACCCAGTACTTC
-	-	TRBJ2-5	TRBV2	CASSLVVGSLGAQYF	TGTGCCAGCAGTTTAGTGGTCGGCTCACTGGGGGCCCAGTACTTC
-	-	TRBJ2-7	TRBV6-5	CASSYSDTKYF	TGTGCCAGCAGTTACTCAGACACCAAGTACTTC
-	-	TRBJ2-7	TRBV6-6	CASSPDRSYEQYF	TGTGCCAGCAGCCCGGACCGCTCCTACGAGCAGTACTTC
-	-	TRBJ2-1	TRBV29-1	CSARPHLRLPDTYNEQFF	TGCAGCGCCAGACCCCATCTGAGGCTACCCGACACCTACAATGAGCAGTTCTTC
-	-	TRBJ1-2	TRBV6-5	CASRMDGNYGYTF	TGTGCCAGCAGGATGGACGGTAACTATGGCTACACCTTC
medium-sized	TRBD2	TRBJ2-3	TRBV5-1	CASSLVSGRISDTQYF	TGCGCCAGCAGCTTGGTGAGCGGGAGGATCTCAGATACGCAGTATTTT
-	TRBD1	TRBJ1-1	TRBV29-1	CSVDRDGRMNTEAFF	TGCAGCGTGGACAGGGACGGTAGAATGAACACTGAAGCTTTCTTT
-	TRBD1	TRBJ2-3	TRBV6-6	CASSATGTGSDTQYF	TGTGCCAGCAGTGCCACCGGGACAGGGTCAGATACGCAGTATTTT
-	-	TRBJ1-5	TRBV28	CASSLVRDNQPQHF	TGTGCCAGCAGTTTAGTCAGGGATAATCAGCCCCAGCATTTT
few	-	TRBJ2-7	TRBV5-6	CASSLGPDKQYF	TGTGCCAGCAGCTTGGGGCCCGATAAGCAGTACTTC
few	TRBD1	TRBJ1-3	TRBV7-8	CASSLTQGASNTIYF	TGTGCCAGCAGCTTAACCCAGGGGGCGAGTAACACCATATATTTT
-	TRBD1	TRBJ1-4	TRBV7-2	CASSRTGNEKLFF	TGTGCCAGCAGCAGGACAGGGAATGAAAAACTGTTTTTT
-	TRBD2	TRBJ2-2	TRBV9	CASTPGGIAGELFF	TGTGCCAGCACCCCCGGGGGGATCGCCGGGGAGCTGTTTTTT
-	-	TRBJ2-7	TRBV18	CASSASTGGASREQYF	TGTGCCAGCTCCGCCTCGACTGGTGGAGCGAGTCGCGAGCAGTACTTC
few	-	TRBJ1-2	TRBV28	CASSLAGNYGYTF	TGTGCCAGCAGTCTGGCAGGGAACTATGGCTACACCTTC
medium-sized	-	TRBJ1-1	TRBV29-1	CSVEQGNTEAFF	TGCAGCGTTGAACAGGGGAACACTGAAGCTTTCTTT
-	TRBD1	TRBJ2-3	TRBV10-3	CAISGDRGPTDTQYF	TGTGCCATCAGTGGGGACAGGGGCCCCACAGATACGCAGTATTTT
medium-sized	-	TRBJ2-2	TRBV9	CASSFSSRGELFF	TGTGCCAGCAGCTTCTCTAGCCGCGGGGAGCTGTTTTTT
medium-sized	TRBD2	TRBJ2-5	TRBV7-9	CASSLLAGLETQYF	TGTGCCAGCAGCTTACTAGCGGGATTAGAGACCCAGTACTTC
-	-	TRBJ1-4	TRBV7-2	CASSPPGGEKLFF	TGTGCCAGCAGCCCCCCCGGGGGTGAAAAACTGTTTTTT
-	TRBD2	TRBJ2-5	TRBV5-1	CASSLITSGEETQYF	TGCGCCAGCAGCTTGATCACTAGCGGGGAAGAGACCCAGTACTTC
-	-	TRBJ2-1	TRBV7-2	CASRLGPNSEQFF	TGTGCCAGCAGGCTGGGCCCGAACAGTGAGCAGTTCTTC
-	TRBD1	TRBJ2-7	TRBV6-6	CASTSSRDSSYEQYF	TGTGCCAGCACCTCTTCCCGGGACAGCTCCTACGAGCAGTACTTC
once	TRBD1	TRBJ2-3	TRBV11-3	CASSLFPTGGGTDTQYF	TGTGCCAGCAGCTTATTCCCGACAGGGGGTGGCACAGATACGCAGTATTTT
medium-sized	-	TRBJ1-2	TRBV9	CASSVDSLGYGYTF	TGTGCCAGCAGCGTAGACAGTCTGGGCTATGGCTACACCTTC
-	-	TRBJ2-4	TRBV19	CASKEPGAKRLYF	TGTGCCAGTAAGGAACCGGGAGCCAAAAGATTGTACTTC
-	-	TRBJ1-3	TRBV4-3	CASSQEVVGSSPGNTIYF	TGCGCCAGCAGCCAAGAAGTAGTGGGCAGTAGTCCTGGAAACACCATATATTTT
-	-	TRBJ1-2	TRBV5-4	CASSLRTYGYTF	TGTGCCAGCAGCCTCCGGACCTATGGCTACACCTTC